The 23 T cell receptor beta chains in this list originate from one sample, sequenced in a study of T cell responses to AZD1222 COVID-19 vaccine. This table comes from immunoSEQ multiplex PCR, and its TCRdb copy is limited to in-frame clones, with some not included. Of 150,000 to 200,000 clones in the sample, around 90% were seen once. The material sequenced was peripheral blood, taken 28 days after the second AZD1222 dose. These receptors were collected from an adult who received the AZD1222 COVID-19 vaccine.

The rearrangement uses TRBV14 and TRBJ1-2; TRBD1 matches at 7 bases. The CDR3 is 15 amino acids. Germline values: CDR1 SGHDN, CDR2 FVKESK. V lost 3 bases and J lost 7; bases outside the gene matches: 11. The CDR3 DNA follows: TGTGCCAGCAGCCACTTTCACAGGGGAGAGGGTGGCTACACCTTC. Protein sequence: CASSHFHRGEGGYTF.

The gene calls are TRBV27 and TRBJ1-5, with no clear D. This CDR3 contains 14 residues. Trimming pared 2 bases from V and 8 bases from J, leaving 13 bases between. Germline V CDR1 and CDR2: MNHEY, SMNVEV (reference sequence). The CDR3, as DNA: TGTGCCAGCAGTTTAAGTAAACCCGCGGAGCCCCAGCATTTT. Encoded protein: CASSLSKPAEPQHF.

The rearrangement uses TRBV29-1 and TRBJ2-7, with TRBD1 identical over 10 bases. The V segment lost 6 bases and the J segment 2 bases; nucleotides outside the gene matches: 1. The CDR3 has 12 amino acids. Per germline, CDR1 SQVTM and CDR2 ANQGSEA. The CDR3 sequence: CSVGQGAYEQYF. In nucleotides, the CDR3 is TGCAGCGTAGGACAGGGGGCCTACGAGCAGTACTTC.

This clone occurred once. The chain is built from TRBV6-5 and TRBJ2-1; 7 nucleotides match TRBD1. In germline, CDR1 is MNHEY, CDR2 SVGAGI. This CDR3 has 16 residues. The ends lost 0 bases at V and 9 bases at J; junction bases unmatched: 11. CDR3 region: CASSYSRFTGVGEQFF. CDR3 bases: TGTGCCAGCAGTTACTCGAGGTTCACAGGGGTGGGTGAGCAGTTCTTC.

The rearrangement uses TRBV3-1 (or the pseudogene TRBV3-2) and TRBJ2-1; tentative D call: TRBD1 (6 bases). Germline V CDR1 and CDR2: LGHDT, YNNKEL (reference sequence). V was cut by 3 bases and J by 6 bases, with 15 bases left in between. The CDR3 totals 15 residues. Written as DNA, the CDR3 is TGTGCCAGCAGCCATGGGGGCAGGGTTCTCAATGAGCAGTTCTTC. Translation gives CASSHGGRVLNEQFF.

The chain carries TRBV29-1 and TRBJ1-1; weak D call: TRBD1 (5 bases). Trimming took off 3 bases at V and 5 bases at J, with 10 bases between the two ends. The germline gives CDR1 SQVTM, CDR2 ANQGSEA. This CDR3 is built from 12 residues. The CDR3 bases are TGCAGCGTTGACGGGGAGGGGACTGAAGCTTTCTTT. Its protein is CSVDGEGTEAFF.

The chain joins TRBV10-3 to TRBJ1-1; no clear D. This CDR3 has 13 residues. The ends were cut back, 7 bases at V and 1 base at J, with 10 bases in the middle. Germline CDR1 is ENHRY and CDR2 is SYGVKD. This chain's CDR3 is CAIKDRGNTEAFF. For the CDR3, the DNA is TGTGCCATCAAGGATCGGGGGAACACTGAAGCTTTCTTT.

The DNA for the CDR3 is TGTGCCAGCAGTAAGAGCCCGGGACAGGGAGGATCAGAGACCCAGTACTTC. Protein sequence: CASSKSPGQGGSETQYF. The genes are TRBV27 and TRBJ2-5; TRBD1 agrees at 9 bases. CDR1 is MNHEY, CDR2 SMNVEV, per germline (reference sequence). The V segment lost 5 bases and the J segment 4 bases; nucleotides outside the gene matches: 14. The CDR3 sequence is 17 residues long.

V gene TRBV19 combines with J gene TRBJ2-1, with TRBD2 identical over 11 bases. This CDR3 region has 14 residues. CDR1 and CDR2 from the germline V gene are LNHDA and SQIVND (reference sequence). With V trimmed by 3 bases and J by 7 bases, 2 bases remained unmatched. CDR3 region: CASSISGGANEQFF. Written as DNA, the CDR3 is TGTGCCAGTAGTATTAGCGGGGGGGCAAATGAGCAGTTCTTC.

The CDR3 protein is CAISEAGTSNQPQHF. In nucleotides, the CDR3 is TGTGCCATCAGTGAGGCGGGGACTAGCAATCAGCCCCAGCATTTT. J is TRBJ1-5 and V is TRBV10-3; a possible D gene is TRBD1 (5 bases). The CDR3 has 15 residues. In germline, CDR1 is ENHRY, CDR2 SYGVKD. Trimming left V 2 bases short and J 0 bases short, with 8 bases between.

The sample holds one count of this clone. The genes are TRBV10-1 and TRBJ2-7; no clear D gene. The CDR3 has 12 residues. In germline, CDR1 is WNHNN, CDR2 SYGVQD (reference sequence). Trimming pared 1 base from V and 6 bases from J, leaving 7 bases between. The CDR3 sequence: CASSEFWSEQYF. The CDR3 DNA reads as TGCGCCAGCAGTGAGTTTTGGTCCGAGCAGTACTTC.

The chain combines TRBV7-9 with TRBJ2-1; TRBD2 matches 9 bases. Germline loops: CDR1 SEHNR, CDR2 FQNEAQ (reference sequence). This CDR3 has 18 residues. J was trimmed by 2 bases and V by 3 bases; bases with no gene match: 11. CDR3 loop: CASSFALAGLLPYNEQFF. In DNA form, the CDR3 reads TGTGCCAGCAGCTTTGCCCTAGCGGGGCTCCTCCCCTACAATGAGCAGTTCTTC.

The V call is TRBV19, the J call TRBJ1-1; D ambiguous. Germline V gene sequence: CDR1 LNHDA, CDR2 SQIVND (reference sequence). With 3 bases removed from V and 0 bases from J, the gap between germline ends came to 2 bases. CDR3 length: 12 amino acids. As DNA, the CDR3 is TGTGCCAGTAGTATCCTGAACACTGAAGCTTTCTTT. Translation gives CASSILNTEAFF.

The V and J genes are TRBV5-1 and TRBJ1-1; TRBD1 might be the D (5 bases). The CDR3 is 13 amino acids. CDR1 and CDR2 from the germline V gene are SGHRS and YFSETQ. The ends were cut back, 0 bases at V and 6 bases at J, with 9 bases in the middle. The CDR3 DNA is TGCGCCAGCAGCTTGGAAGGGGCCCCTGAAGCTTTCTTT. Translated: CASSLEGAPEAFF.

CDR3 nucleotide sequence: TGTGCCACCAGGGGACAGGGAGGCTATGGCTACACCTTC. Translated: CATRGQGGYGYTF. V and J are TRBV24-1 and TRBJ1-2, with 9 bases fitting TRBD1. CDR1 and CDR2 from the germline V gene are KGHDR and SFDVKD. The CDR3 contains 13 residues. Losses at the gene ends were 7 bases for V and 4 bases for J; bases not matched to a gene: 3.

This sequence joins TRBV27 and TRBJ1-2; 7 nucleotides line up with TRBD1. J gave up 6 bases and V 3 bases, and 7 bases lay outside the gene matches. The CDR3 is 14 residues long. Germline lookup yields CDR1 MNHEY and CDR2 SMNVEV (reference sequence). The CDR3 protein is CASSLARDSHGYTF. CDR3 in DNA: TGTGCCAGCAGTTTGGCGAGGGACAGCCATGGCTACACCTTC.

The gene calls are TRBV5-6 and TRBJ2-3, with D uncertain. Trimming cost V 1 base and J 8 bases, with 11 bases left between them. CDR1 SGHDT and CDR2 YYEEEE come from the germline V gene. The length of the CDR3 is 13 residues. The CDR3 reads CASSLPGSGTQYF. The CDR3 coding sequence is TGTGCCAGCAGCTTGCCTGGCTCGGGTACGCAGTATTTT.

This sequence joins TRBV18 and TRBJ1-5, with D uncertain. There are 14 residues in the CDR3. Germline V gene sequence: CDR1 KGHSH, CDR2 LQKENI. The V end lost 3 bases, the J end lost 0 bases, and 6 bases lay between the germline ends. CDR3 DNA: TGTGCCAGCTCACCCGGGGTTAGCAATCAGCCCCAGCATTTT. Translated, it gives CASSPGVSNQPQHF.

This chain links TRBV30 with TRBJ1-5; D ambiguous. Trimming removed 3 bases at V and 2 bases at J, with 8 bases between. Germline V gene sequence: CDR1 GTSNPN, CDR2 SVGIG (reference sequence). This CDR3 contains 13 residues. CDR3 DNA sequence: TGTGCCTGGAGCGGCCGGGGCAATCAGCCCCAGCATTTT. This translates into CAWSGRGNQPQHF.

The rearrangement joins TRBV28 to TRBJ1-1; perhaps TRBD1 as D (5 bases). CDR1 and CDR2 from the germline V gene are MDHEN and SYDVKM. Trimming shortened V by 5 bases and J by 9 bases, and 22 bases separated the two germline ends. This CDR3 contains 15 residues. The CDR3, as DNA: TGTGCCAGCAGTATGGGCGGGGCAGGGCTGGAACAAGCTTTCTTT. Residues: CASSMGGAGLEQAFF.

This clone was recorded only once. This chain joins TRBV10-3 and TRBJ1-2; 7 bases are shared with TRBD1. Trimming took 4 bases from V and 3 from J; bases not matched to a gene: 11. CDR3 length: 16 amino acids. Germline V gene data show CDR1 as ENHRY and CDR2 as SYGVKD. CDR3 region: CAISGVGQGGDYGYTF. CDR3 nucleotide sequence: TGTGCCATCAGTGGGGTGGGACAAGGGGGCGACTATGGCTACACCTTC.

V gene TRBV12-5 combines with J gene TRBJ2-1; a weak D match, TRBD2 (6 bases). Germline assignment: CDR1 LGHNT and CDR2 FRNRAP. Trimming removed 0 bases from V and 4 bases from J, with 13 bases in between. The CDR3 loop spans 16 amino acids. This CDR3 reads CASGLVFGTSYNEQFF. The CDR3 coding sequence is TGTGCTAGTGGTTTGGTATTCGGGACTTCTTACAATGAGCAGTTCTTC.

This chain joins TRBV11-2 and TRBJ2-2, with TRBD1 matching 10 bases. Germline CDR1 reads SGHAT; CDR2 reads FQNNGV. V gave up 0 bases and J gave up 5 bases; unmatched junction bases: 3. The CDR3 covers 16 residues. The DNA for the CDR3 is TGTGCCAGCAGCTTAGACGGACAGGGGGTTACCGGGGAGCTGTTTTTT. Encoded protein: CASSLDGQGVTGELFF. The full variable domain, its missing parts supplied by reference TRBV11-2 and TRBJ2-2, is EAGVAQSPRYKIIEKRQSVAFWCNPISGHATLYWYQQILGQGPKLLIQFQNNGVVDDSQLPKDRFSAERLKGVDSTLKIQPAKLEDSAVYLCASSLDGQGVTGELFFGEGSRLTVL.